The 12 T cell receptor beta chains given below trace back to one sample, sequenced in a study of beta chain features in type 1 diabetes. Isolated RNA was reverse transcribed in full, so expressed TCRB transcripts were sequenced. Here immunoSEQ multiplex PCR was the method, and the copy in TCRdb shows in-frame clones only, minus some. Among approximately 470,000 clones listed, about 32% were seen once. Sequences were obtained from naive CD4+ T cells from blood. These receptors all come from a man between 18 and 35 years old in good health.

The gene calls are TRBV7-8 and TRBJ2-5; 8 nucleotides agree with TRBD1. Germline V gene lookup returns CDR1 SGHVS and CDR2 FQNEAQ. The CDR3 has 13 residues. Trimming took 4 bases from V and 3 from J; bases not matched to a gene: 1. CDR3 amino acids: CASSSGQEETQYF. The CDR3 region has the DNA TGTGCCAGCAGCTCGGGACAGGAAGAGACCCAGTACTTC.

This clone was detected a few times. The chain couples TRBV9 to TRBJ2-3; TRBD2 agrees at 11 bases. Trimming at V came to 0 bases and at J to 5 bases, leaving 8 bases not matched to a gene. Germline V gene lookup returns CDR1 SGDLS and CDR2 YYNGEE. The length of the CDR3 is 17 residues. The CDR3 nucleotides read TGTGCCAGCAGCGTAGGCCCTAGCGGGAGGTCGAGAGATACGCAGTATTTT. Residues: CASSVGPSGRSRDTQYF.

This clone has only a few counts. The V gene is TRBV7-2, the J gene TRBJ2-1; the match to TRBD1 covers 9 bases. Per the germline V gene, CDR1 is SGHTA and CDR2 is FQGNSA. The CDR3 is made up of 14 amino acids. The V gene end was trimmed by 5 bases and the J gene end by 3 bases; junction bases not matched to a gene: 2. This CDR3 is CASSGTGNYNEQFF. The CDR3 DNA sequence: TGTGCCAGCAGCGGGACAGGGAACTACAATGAGCAGTTCTTC. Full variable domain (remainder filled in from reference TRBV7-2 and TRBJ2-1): GAGVSQSPSNKVTEKGKDVELRCDPISGHTALYWYRQSLGQGLEFLIYFQGNSAPDKSGLPSDRFSAERTGGSVSTLTIQRTQQEDSAVYLCASSGTGNYNEQFFGPGTRLTVL.

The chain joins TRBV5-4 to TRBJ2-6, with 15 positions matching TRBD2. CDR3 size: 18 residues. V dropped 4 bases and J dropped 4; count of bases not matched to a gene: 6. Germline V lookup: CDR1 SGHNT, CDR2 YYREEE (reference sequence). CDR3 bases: TGTGCCAGCAGCGGCGGACTAGCGGGAGGGCCAGGGGCCAACGTCCTGACTTTC. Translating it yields CASSGGLAGGPGANVLTF. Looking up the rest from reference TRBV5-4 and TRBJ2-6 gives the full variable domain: ETGVTQSPTHLIKTRGQQVTLRCSSQSGHNTVSWYQQALGQGPQFIFQYYREEENGRGNFPPRFSGLQFPNYSSELNVNALELDDSALYLCASSGGLAGGPGANVLTFGAGSRLTVL.

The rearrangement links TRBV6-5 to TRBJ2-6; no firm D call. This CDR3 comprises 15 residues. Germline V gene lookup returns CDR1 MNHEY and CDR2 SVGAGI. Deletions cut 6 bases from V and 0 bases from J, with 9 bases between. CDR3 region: CASSVDGSGANVLTF. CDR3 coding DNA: TGTGCCAGCAGCGTAGACGGCTCTGGGGCCAACGTCCTGACTTTC.

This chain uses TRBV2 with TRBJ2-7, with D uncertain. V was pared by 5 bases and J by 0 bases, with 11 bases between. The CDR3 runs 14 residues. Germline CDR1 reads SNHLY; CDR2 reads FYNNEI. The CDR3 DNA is TGTGCCAGCAGTAAGGACCGCAGCTCCTACGAGCAGTACTTC. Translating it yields CASSKDRSSYEQYF.

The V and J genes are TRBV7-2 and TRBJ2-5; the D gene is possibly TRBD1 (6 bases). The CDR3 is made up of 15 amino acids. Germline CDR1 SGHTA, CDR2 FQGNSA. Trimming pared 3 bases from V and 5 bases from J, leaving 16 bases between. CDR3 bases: TGTGCCAGCAGCTTCGAATCTACAGGGCCCGAGACCCAGTACTTC. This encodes CASSFESTGPETQYF.

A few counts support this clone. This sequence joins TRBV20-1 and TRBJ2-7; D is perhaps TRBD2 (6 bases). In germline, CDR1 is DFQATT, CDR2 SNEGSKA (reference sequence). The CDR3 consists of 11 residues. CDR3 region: CRGTLSYEQYF. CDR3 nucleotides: TGCAGGGGGACTTTATCCTACGAGCAGTACTTC.

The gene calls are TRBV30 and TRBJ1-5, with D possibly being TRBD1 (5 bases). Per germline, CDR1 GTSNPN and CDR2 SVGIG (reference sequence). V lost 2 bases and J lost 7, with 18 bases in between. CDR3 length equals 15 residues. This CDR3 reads CAWSLRAGSVQPQHF. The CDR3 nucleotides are TGTGCCTGGAGTCTTAGGGCAGGGAGCGTGCAGCCCCAGCATTTT.

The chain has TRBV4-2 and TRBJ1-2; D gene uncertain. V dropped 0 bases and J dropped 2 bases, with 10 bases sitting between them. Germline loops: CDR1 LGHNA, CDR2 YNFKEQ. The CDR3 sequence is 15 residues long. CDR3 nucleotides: TGTGCCAGCAGCCAAGATTGGGGTAGAAACTATGGCTACACCTTC. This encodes CASSQDWGRNYGYTF.

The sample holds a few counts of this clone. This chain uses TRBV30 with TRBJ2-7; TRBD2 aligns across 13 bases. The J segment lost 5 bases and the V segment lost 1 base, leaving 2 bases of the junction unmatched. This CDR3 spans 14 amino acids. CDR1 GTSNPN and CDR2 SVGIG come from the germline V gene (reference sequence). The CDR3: CAWSGLAGGNEQYF. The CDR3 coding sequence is TGTGCCTGGAGTGGACTAGCGGGAGGTAACGAGCAGTACTTC.

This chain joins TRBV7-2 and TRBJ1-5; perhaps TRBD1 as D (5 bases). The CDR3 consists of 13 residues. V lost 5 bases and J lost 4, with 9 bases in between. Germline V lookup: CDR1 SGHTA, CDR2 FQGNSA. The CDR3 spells CASSTDRNQPQHF. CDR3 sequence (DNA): TGTGCCAGCAGCACCGACAGAAATCAGCCCCAGCATTTT.